A single sample gave rise to the 26 T cell receptor beta chains below, sequenced in a study of siplizumab effects on memory and regulatory T cells. Data came from immunoSEQ multiplex PCR; TCRdb stores just in-frame clones and leaves some out. The table lists 9,200 or so clones, approximately 74% of them singletons, with 65% to 70% in the top ten. Sequenced: effector memory CD8+ T cells sorted from blood. Subset of the sample: unstimulated CD8+ effector memory T cells. The receptor set was obtained from a human donor in good health.

There are a few counts of this clone. The gene calls are TRBV11-2 and TRBJ1-6; D gene uncertain. The CDR3 length is 18 residues. Trimming removed 5 bases at V and 0 bases at J, with 17 bases between. Germline V gene sequence: CDR1 SGHAT, CDR2 FQNNGV. The CDR3: CASSVPFSGSSYNSPLHF. Here the CDR3 DNA reads TGTGCCAGCAGCGTACCATTTTCGGGTAGCTCCTATAATTCACCCCTCCACTTT.

This chain joins TRBV7-3 and TRBJ2-7; the D gene is possibly TRBD1 (6 bases). The CDR3 has 16 amino acids. Germline CDR1 SGHTA, CDR2 FQGTGA. V was pared by 4 bases and J by 0 bases, with 16 bases between. CDR3 loop: CASSSHGQFYSYEQYF. CDR3 nucleotides: TGTGCCAGCAGCTCCCACGGACAGTTCTACTCCTACGAGCAGTACTTC.

V and J are TRBV4-1 and TRBJ1-1; maybe TRBD1 (5 bases). The CDR3 spans 14 residues. The V and J ends lost 0 bases and 6 bases respectively, with 11 bases between them. Germline assignment: CDR1 MGHRA and CDR2 YSYEKL. CDR3 protein: CASSQDQGLAEAFF. CDR3 DNA: TGCGCCAGCAGCCAAGATCAGGGTTTGGCTGAAGCTTTCTTT.

The chain joins TRBV7-2 to TRBJ1-1; D gene uncertain. Germline V gives CDR1 SGHTA, CDR2 FQGNSA. The CDR3 is 14 amino acids. The V gene lost 4 bases and the J gene lost 4 bases, with 13 bases spanning the gap. CDR3 in amino acids: CASSWIGRSTEAFF. As DNA, the CDR3 is TGTGCCAGCAGCTGGATCGGGCGGAGCACTGAAGCTTTCTTT.

This chain connects TRBV9 to TRBJ1-2; D not certain. Germline V CDR1 and CDR2: SGDLS, YYNGEE. The CDR3 is 17 amino acids. The V gene lost 4 bases and the J gene lost 1 base, with 20 bases spanning the gap. The CDR3 region has the DNA TGTGCCAGCAGCCCAAGAGGAGAGGCAGCCTTTAACTATGGCTACACCTTC. As protein: CASSPRGEAAFNYGYTF.

This clone was seen a few times. V and J are TRBV9 and TRBJ2-7; D uncertain. The length of the CDR3 is 14 residues. Trimming shortened V by 4 bases and J by 0 bases, and 11 bases separated the two germline ends. Per the germline V gene, CDR1 is SGDLS and CDR2 is YYNGEE. The CDR3 reads CASSLGRSSYEQYF. CDR3 bases: TGTGCCAGCAGCTTGGGCCGGAGCTCCTACGAGCAGTACTTC.

This sequence joins TRBV4-1 and TRBJ2-2; maybe TRBD2 (5 bases). The germline CDR1 and CDR2 sequences are MGHRA and YSYEKL. The CDR3 is 16 residues long. V was pared by 4 bases and J by 2 bases, with 14 bases between. CDR3 loop: CASSRTPGVNTGELFF. CDR3 sequence (DNA): TGCGCCAGCAGCCGGACGCCCGGGGTCAACACCGGGGAGCTGTTTTTT.

This chain uses TRBV18 with TRBJ1-5; the match to TRBD1 covers 9 bases. Unmatched junction bases numbered 17, after V lost 2 bases and J lost 0 bases. Germline V gives CDR1 KGHSH, CDR2 LQKENI. This CDR3 comprises 21 residues. The CDR3 DNA is TGTGCCAGCTCACCAATCGTCGGCGGGGACAGGGACATTTATAGCAATCAGCCCCAGCATTTT. It translates to CASSPIVGGDRDIYSNQPQHF.

In its sample, this clone was seen once. The CDR3 sequence: CASSEGVRAYSNQPQHF. In nucleotides, the CDR3 is TGTGCCAGCAGTGAAGGTGTCAGGGCATATAGCAATCAGCCCCAGCATTTT. The rearrangement links TRBV6-1 to TRBJ1-5; D is perhaps TRBD1 (5 bases). The CDR3 runs 17 residues. Germline-derived CDR1 and CDR2 are MNHNS and SASEGT. V lost 1 base, J lost 0 bases, and 13 bases lay in between.

The CDR3 DNA sequence: TGTGCCAGCAGTGAATACAGGGACACCGGGGAGCTGTTTTTT. This codes for CASSEYRDTGELFF. V is TRBV25-1 and J is TRBJ2-2, with D possibly being TRBD1 (5 bases). The germline CDR1 and CDR2 sequences are MGHDK and SYGVNS. The CDR3 sequence is 14 residues long. Trimming shortened V by 0 bases and J by 3 bases, and 5 bases separated the two germline ends.

The rearrangement joins TRBV10-3 to TRBJ2-1, with 8 bases that match TRBD1. Germline V CDR1 and CDR2: ENHRY, SYGVKD. V dropped 4 bases and J dropped 4; count of bases not matched to a gene: 6. The CDR3 has 15 residues. CDR3 region: CAISGPGQVYNEQFF. The CDR3 nucleotides are TGTGCCATCAGTGGGCCGGGACAGGTGTACAATGAGCAGTTCTTC.

J is TRBJ2-7 and V is TRBV15; 11 positions agree with TRBD1. CDR3 length: 15 amino acids. CDR1 and CDR2 (germline): LNHNV, YYDKDF (reference sequence). Trimming removed 5 bases from V and 1 base from J; junction bases left unmatched: 4. In DNA, the CDR3 is TGTGCCACCAGCGGTGGGACAGGGGGGTCCTACGAGCAGTACTTC. Amino acid sequence: CATSGGTGGSYEQYF. Drawing the rest from reference TRBV15 and TRBJ2-7, the complete variable domain is DAMVIQNPRYQVTQFGKPVTLSCSQTLNHNVMYWYQQKSSQAPKLLFHYYDKDFNNEADTPDNFQSRRPNTSFCFLDIRSPGLGDTAMYLCATSGGTGGSYEQYFGPGTRLTVT.

This chain joins TRBV6-6 and TRBJ2-1, with TRBD2 as a possible D gene (5 bases). CDR1 and CDR2 from the germline V gene are MNHNY and SVGAGI (reference sequence). V lost 0 bases to trimming and J lost 8 bases, with 14 bases between them. CDR3 length equals 15 residues. CDR3 protein: CASSYSPGVVDEQFF. CDR3 DNA sequence: TGTGCCAGCAGTTACTCCCCCGGGGTTGTCGATGAGCAGTTCTTC.

In its sample, this clone is large (0.1 to 1%). V and J are TRBV7-9 and TRBJ2-7, with D possibly matching TRBD2 (5 bases). The CDR3 loop spans 14 amino acids. Trimming removed 1 base from V and 2 bases from J, with 9 bases in between. The germline CDR1 and CDR2 sequences are SEHNR and FQNEAQ (reference sequence). CDR3 in amino acids: CASSLGGVTYEQYF. CDR3 nucleotides: TGTGCCAGCAGCTTAGGGGGAGTGACCTACGAGCAGTACTTC.

This clone was observed a single time. V gene TRBV5-4 combines with J gene TRBJ1-2; D remains ambiguous. The CDR3 is 13 residues long. Looked up from germline, CDR1 is SGHNT and CDR2 is YYREEE (reference sequence). The ends were cut back, 4 bases at V and 8 bases at J, with 15 bases in the middle. The DNA of the CDR3 is TGTGCCAGCAGCCGTCGGGGAATGGAGGGCTACACCTTC. It specifies CASSRRGMEGYTF. The variable domain in full, completed from reference TRBV5-4 and TRBJ1-2, reads ETGVTQSPTHLIKTRGQQVTLRCSSQSGHNTVSWYQQALGQGPQFIFQYYREEENGRGNFPPRFSGLQFPNYSSELNVNALELDDSALYLCASSRRGMEGYTFGSGTRLTVV.

By frequency in the sample, this clone is medium-sized. The J gene is TRBJ1-1, the V gene TRBV6-4; a possible D gene is TRBD1 (5 bases). The V end was cut by 2 bases, the J end by 7 bases, with 8 bases between. Germline V lookup: CDR1 MRHNA, CDR2 SNTAGT. CDR3 length: 12 residues. CDR3 in amino acids: CASSDTTGEAFF. CDR3 DNA: TGTGCCAGCAGTGACACCACAGGTGAAGCTTTCTTT.

The V and J genes are TRBV6-4 and TRBJ2-2; D possibly corresponds to TRBD2 (6 bases). Germline V lookup: CDR1 MRHNA, CDR2 SNTAGT. The CDR3 length is 14 residues. With 3 bases removed from V and 5 bases from J, the gap between germline ends came to 10 bases. The CDR3 DNA reads as TGTGCCAGCAGTGAGAACGGAGGGACCGGGGAGCTGTTTTTT. It is translated as CASSENGGTGELFF.

The gene calls are TRBV4-1 and TRBJ2-2; 10 bases align to TRBD2. Germline loops: CDR1 MGHRA, CDR2 YSYEKL. V lost 1 base, J lost 7 bases, and 12 bases stayed unmatched. The CDR3 consists of 18 residues. This CDR3 is CASSQGPRAGGRGGELFF. CDR3 DNA: TGCGCCAGCAGCCAAGGTCCCCGAGCGGGGGGGCGAGGCGGGGAGCTGTTTTTT.

This chain connects TRBV7-2 to TRBJ2-5; D is uncertain. V was shortened by 3 bases and J by 4 bases, with 12 bases between the two germline ends. The CDR3 loop spans 14 amino acids. CDR1 is SGHTA and CDR2 is FQGNSA in the germline V gene. The CDR3 nucleotides read TGTGCCAGCAGCTTCCCCGAAGGAGTAGAGACCCAGTACTTC. It specifies CASSFPEGVETQYF.

This clone is medium-sized within its sample. The chain has TRBV6-4 and TRBJ2-5, with 8 bases fitting TRBD1. Germline lookup yields CDR1 MRHNA and CDR2 SNTAGT. The CDR3 has 14 residues. With 5 bases clipped from V and 5 bases from J, the junction kept 7 bases outside the gene matches. Here the CDR3 reads CASSPTGDLETQYF. For the CDR3, the DNA is TGTGCCAGCAGTCCGACAGGGGATTTGGAGACCCAGTACTTC.

This rearrangement joins TRBV2 to TRBJ2-5; perhaps TRBD2 as D (6 bases). Looked up from germline, CDR1 is SNHLY and CDR2 is FYNNEI. The V end lost 4 bases, the J end lost 0 bases, and 15 bases lay between the germline ends. CDR3 size: 16 residues. CDR3 amino acids: CASSGGEHLYQETQYF. The CDR3 DNA reads as TGTGCCAGCAGTGGGGGGGAGCACTTGTACCAAGAGACCCAGTACTTC.

V is TRBV5-1 and J is TRBJ2-5; 12 bases line up with TRBD1. CDR3 length: 15 residues. Germline trimming cut 3 bases from V and 5 bases from J; bases unmatched to any gene: 5. From germline, CDR1 is SGHRS and CDR2 YFSETQ. The CDR3, as DNA: TGCGCCAGCAGCTCGGGACAGGGGGCGGGGGAGACCCAGTACTTC. It yields the protein CASSSGQGAGETQYF.

Remarks on this clone: Mismatch with germline at one junction end may stem from a read error. This sequence joins TRBV7-7 and TRBJ2-7; 8 positions match TRBD1. CDR3 length: 13 residues. Germline-derived CDR1 and CDR2 are SSHAT and FNYEAQ (reference sequence). CDR3 in DNA: TGTGCTAGCAGCCCGCGGACAGGGAGCGAGCAGTACTTC. It is translated as CASSPRTGSEQYF.

The J gene is TRBJ1-5, the V gene TRBV23-1; possibly TRBD1 for D (6 bases). TRBV23-1 has ORF status, its function being uncertain. This CDR3 is 13 amino acids long. V shed 3 bases and J shed 12 bases, with 15 bases lying between them. The CDR3: CASSHRREGGQHF. CDR3 nucleotides: TGCGCCAGCAGTCATCGAAGGGAAGGGGGCCAGCATTTT.

The chain is built from TRBV14 and TRBJ2-7; D not resolved. Per germline, CDR1 SGHDN and CDR2 FVKESK. The V end lost 2 bases, the J end lost 1 base, and 6 bases lay between the germline ends. CDR3 length: 13 amino acids. CDR3 protein: CASSQPLSYEQYF. CDR3 DNA sequence: TGTGCCAGCAGCCAACCTTTATCCTACGAGCAGTACTTC.

This chain links TRBV30 with TRBJ1-1; TRBD1 is a possible D gene (6 bases). Deletions cut 6 bases from V and 0 bases from J, with 14 bases between. This CDR3 has 14 amino acids. Germline CDR1 reads GTSNPN; CDR2 reads SVGIG (reference sequence). CDR3 amino acids: CACPTGRMNTEAFF. Written as DNA, the CDR3 is TGTGCCTGCCCTACAGGGCGGATGAACACTGAAGCTTTCTTT.